This TCR beta chain was identified in a study of blood T cell repertoires in COVID-19. Study-wide background: The United States, Italy and Spain provided the acute and convalescent COVID-19 samples. PBMCs, B-cell-depleted T cells, or T cells provided the cDNA or gDNA that made up the material.

This CDR3 spans 14 amino acids. Trimming cost V 0 bases and J 3 bases; bases outside gene matches: 1. Germline V CDR1 and CDR2: PRHDT, FYEKMQ (reference sequence). In the authors' methods: Amplification with reference gene primers provided the estimates of nucleated cell counts. Sequencing used immunoSEQ multiplex PCR; TCRdb keeps in-frame clones, though not all of them. V and J calls and clone size are those listed in that table; D and trimming were worked out from the DNA. The sample gives 250,000 to 350,000 clones, 89% of which show up once; 6.4% is in the top ten. Sequenced: peripheral blood. The gene calls are TRBV13 and TRBJ1-1, with TRBD1 identical over 7 bases. The receptor's source is a young man who had recovered from COVID-19. The CDR3 sequence is CASSLGGGYTEAFF. The CDR3, as DNA: TGTGCCAGCAGCTTAGGAGGGGGCTACACTGAAGCTTTCTTT.